This T cell receptor (beta chain) derives from a study of OX40 agonist ivuxolimab in advanced cancers. Study at large: Patients were dosed intravenously with ivuxolimab at 0.01 to 10 mg/kg every 2 weeks. Patients enrolled in dose escalation were diagnosed with hepatocellular carcinoma, melanoma, renal cell or head and neck cancer. The mean age was roughly 60 years, ranging from 23 to 79, with around four fifths of participants male. Notes on the study in general: CD8+ T cells averaged more expanded clones than CD4+.

The CDR3 is 15 amino acids. Germline CDR1 and CDR2: MNHNS and SASEGT. Trimming shortened V by 0 bases and J by 7 bases, and 13 bases separated the two germline ends. The protocol was immunoSEQ multiplex PCR, while the TCRdb copy is restricted to in-frame clones and leaves out a portion. The sample contains tens of thousands of clones, approximately 80% of which appear only once. With regard to this clone: Its antigen is still unknown.

This material consisted of CD4+ or CD8+ T cells sorted from blood, taken in a trial of the OX40 agonist ivuxolimab. The chain couples TRBV6-1 to TRBJ2-4, with unresolved D. The TCR originated in an adult with an advanced solid tumor such as melanoma, head and neck, liver or kidney cancer. CDR3 nucleotides: TGTGCCAGCAGTGAAGCGCCCTACGACGTTAACATTCAGTACTTC. Amino acids: CASSEAPYDVNIQYF.